This entry concerns a single TCR beta chain. The sequenced template was RNA, covering the TCR beta CDR3 region. RT-PCR in the first round used HTBI primers; a second-round multiplex PCR followed. TCRdb re-called the multiplex PCR reads with MiXCR, one entry per CDR3 protein. Among about 640,000 distinct CDR3 sequences listed, about two fifths were seen once. This CDR3 is 16 amino acids long. Germline trimming cut 0 bases from V and 6 bases from J; bases unmatched to any gene: 11. Germline lookup yields CDR1 SGHRS and CDR2 YFSETQ. This entry comes from a study of Graves' ophthalmopathy and Graves' hyperthyroidism.

This chain uses TRBV5-1 with TRBJ2-5; TRBD2 agrees at 7 bases. This sequence originates from an adult man with Graves' ophthalmopathy. The sample consisted of peripheral blood. CDR3 protein: CASSLEVTSRWKTQYF. CDR3 nucleotides: TGCGCCAGCAGCTTGGAGGTGACTAGCAGGTGGAAGACCCAGTACTTC.